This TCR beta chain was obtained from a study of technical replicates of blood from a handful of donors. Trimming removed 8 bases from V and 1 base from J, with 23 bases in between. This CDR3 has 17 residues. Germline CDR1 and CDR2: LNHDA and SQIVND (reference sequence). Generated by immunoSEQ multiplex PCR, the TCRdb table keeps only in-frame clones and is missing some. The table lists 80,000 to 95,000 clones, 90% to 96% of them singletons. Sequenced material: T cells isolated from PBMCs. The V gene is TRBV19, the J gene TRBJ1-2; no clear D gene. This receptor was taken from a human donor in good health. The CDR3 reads CASGGLEYTNSNYGYTF. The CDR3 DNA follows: TGTGCCAGTGGAGGGTTGGAGTACACAAATAGTAACTATGGCTACACCTTC.